These 12 T cell receptor beta chains came from one sample sequenced in a study of T-cell memory formation after mild COVID-19. Via MiXCR, TCRdb re-called the 5' RACE reads, giving one row per CDR3 protein. The sample shows around 250,000 distinct CDR3 sequences, 8.5% to 9.5% of them seen only once. The specimen sequenced was PBMCs or a T cell subset sorted from them (not recorded which). The source of these receptors is a man aged 18 to 29 who had mild COVID-19 (a few samples of this study predate the infection). Cell type and time point are not known.

This clonotype was seen only a few times. The chain couples TRBV12-3 or TRBV12-4 to TRBJ1-4; possible D gene TRBD1, 5 bases. CDR3 length: 13 residues. The V and J ends lost 5 bases and 4 bases respectively, with 8 bases between them. This chain's CDR3 is CASSDSLNEKLFF. The CDR3 DNA reads as TGTGCCAGCAGTGACAGTCTTAATGAAAAACTGTTTTTT.

This chain joins TRBV12-5 and TRBJ2-7, with D possibly being TRBD1 (6 bases). Trimming removed 0 bases from V and 3 bases from J, with 18 bases in between. The CDR3 length is 17 residues. The V gene's germline CDR1 is LGHNT and CDR2 FRNRAP. The chain's CDR3 is CASGLVVMVDSVYEQYF. The CDR3 nucleotides read TGTGCTAGTGGTTTGGTGGTGATGGTGGACAGTGTCTACGAGCAGTACTTC.

There are a few counts of this clonotype. The J gene is TRBJ2-3, the V gene TRBV11-2; 7 positions match TRBD1. The CDR3 runs 15 residues. J gave up 2 bases and V 3 bases, and 5 bases lay outside the gene matches. The germline V gene encodes CDR1 SGHAT and CDR2 FQNNGV. The CDR3 region has the DNA TGTGCCAGCAGCTTGCGACAGGGATCCACAGATACGCAGTATTTT. Its protein is CASSLRQGSTDTQYF. Full variable domain (remainder filled in from reference TRBV11-2 and TRBJ2-3): EAGVAQSPRYKIIEKRQSVAFWCNPISGHATLYWYQQILGQGPKLLIQFQNNGVVDDSQLPKDRFSAERLKGVDSTLKIQPAKLEDSAVYLCASSLRQGSTDTQYFGPGTRLTVL.

The chain joins TRBV4-2 to TRBJ1-6; 7 bases map to TRBD1. With V trimmed by 4 bases and J by 6 bases, 12 bases remained unmatched. This CDR3 contains 17 residues. In germline, CDR1 is LGHNA, CDR2 YNFKEQ. The CDR3 coding sequence is TGTGCCAGCAGCCCGACCGGTGACAGGGCGGGTAATTCACCCCTCCACTTT. It codes for CASSPTGDRAGNSPLHF.

This chain connects TRBV30 to TRBJ1-3; perhaps TRBD1 as D (5 bases). Trimming shortened V by 5 bases and J by 0 bases, and 11 bases separated the two germline ends. This CDR3 comprises 14 residues. Germline assignment: CDR1 GTSNPN and CDR2 SVGIG (reference sequence). CDR3 DNA sequence: TGTGCCTGGGTAACAGGAAACTCTGGAAACACCATATATTTT. Amino acid sequence: CAWVTGNSGNTIYF.

The genes are TRBV11-2 and TRBJ2-5; 10 bases map to TRBD2. This CDR3 spans 16 amino acids. Germline assignment: CDR1 SGHAT and CDR2 FQNNGV. V dropped 3 bases and J dropped 5; count of bases not matched to a gene: 9. CDR3 amino acids: CASSFGVAGGRETQYF. The CDR3 DNA reads TGTGCCAGCAGCTTCGGGGTAGCGGGGGGTCGGGAGACCCAGTACTTC.

This clonotype was seen a few times. The chain recombines TRBV11-2 with TRBJ2-3, with 8 bases lining up with TRBD2. This CDR3 is built from 14 residues. V lost 5 bases, J lost 1 base, and 2 bases stayed unmatched. CDR1 is SGHAT, CDR2 FQNNGV, per germline. This CDR3 reads CASSRLARTDTQYF. Here the CDR3 DNA reads TGTGCCAGCAGCCGACTAGCGCGCACAGATACGCAGTATTTT.

V and J are TRBV3-1 and TRBJ1-1, with no clear D. CDR3 length: 13 amino acids. The germline CDR1 and CDR2 sequences are LGHDT and YNNKEL (reference sequence). The ends were cut back, 0 bases at V and 10 bases at J, with 12 bases in the middle. CDR3 sequence reads: CASSQDKEYVAFF. DNA for the CDR3: TGTGCCAGCAGCCAAGATAAGGAGTATGTAGCTTTCTTT.

This clonotype appeared a few times. The genes are TRBV5-4 and TRBJ2-3; TRBD2 matches 7 bases. Germline V gene data show CDR1 as SGHNT and CDR2 as YYREEE (reference sequence). The CDR3 is made up of 16 amino acids. V lost 5 bases and J lost 6; bases outside the gene matches: 15. CDR3 bases: TGTGCCAGCAGTTCCGGGACTACCTCCTCCTGGGATACGCAGTATTTT. This codes for CASSSGTTSSWDTQYF.

This chain connects TRBV5-1 to TRBJ2-2, with a weak D call TRBD1 (6 bases). Germline V lookup: CDR1 SGHRS, CDR2 YFSETQ. The CDR3 consists of 14 residues. Between the trimmed V and J ends, which lost 4 bases and 6 bases, there was a span of 13 bases. The CDR3 sequence: CASSKGQFPGELFF. The CDR3 DNA reads TGCGCCAGCAGCAAAGGACAGTTCCCCGGGGAGCTGTTTTTT.

V gene TRBV11-2 combines with J gene TRBJ2-2; perhaps TRBD1 as D (5 bases). Germline loops: CDR1 SGHAT, CDR2 FQNNGV. With 5 bases removed from V and 8 bases from J, the gap between germline ends came to 18 bases. The length of the CDR3 is 15 residues. The CDR3 sequence is CASSPATEMGGELFF. Written as DNA, the CDR3 is TGTGCCAGCAGCCCGGCGACAGAGATGGGGGGGGAGCTGTTTTTT. Filled out from reference TRBV11-2 and TRBJ2-2, the complete variable domain reads EAGVAQSPRYKIIEKRQSVAFWCNPISGHATLYWYQQILGQGPKLLIQFQNNGVVDDSQLPKDRFSAERLKGVDSTLKIQPAKLEDSAVYLCASSPATEMGGELFFGEGSRLTVL.

The chain uses TRBV15 and TRBJ2-3; 9 bases are shared with TRBD2. V lost 0 bases to trimming and J lost 0 bases; unmatched junction nucleotides: 4. Germline V gives CDR1 LNHNV, CDR2 YYDKDF (reference sequence). The CDR3 totals 17 residues. CDR3 amino acids: CATSRELLAGSTDTQYF. As DNA, the CDR3 is TGTGCCACCAGCAGAGAGCTCCTAGCGGGGAGCACAGATACGCAGTATTTT.